Presented here are 29 T cell receptor beta chains from one specimen sequenced in a study of blood T cell repertoires in COVID-19. Only in-frame clones appear in the TCRdb table, and some are missing; sequencing was by immunoSEQ multiplex PCR. The table shows 75,000 or so clones, with 88% occurring only once. The specimen sequenced was peripheral blood. All receptors derive from a man between 65 and 85 years old with acute or convalescent COVID-19.

The chain links TRBV6-5 to TRBJ2-3; 7 positions match TRBD2. The ends lost 7 bases at V and 1 base at J; junction bases unmatched: 5. The CDR3 runs 14 residues. Germline V gene data show CDR1 as MNHEY and CDR2 as SVGAGI. The chain's CDR3 is CASTVSGGTDTQYF. In DNA, the CDR3 is TGTGCCAGCACAGTCAGCGGGGGCACAGATACGCAGTATTTT.

This clone was seen just once. The chain combines TRBV12-3 or TRBV12-4 with TRBJ1-2; D is perhaps TRBD1 (5 bases). The CDR3 totals 12 residues. Between the trimmed V and J ends, which lost 7 bases and 5 bases, there was a span of 11 bases. The CDR3 region has the DNA TGTGCCAGCACCCTTGGGGGGTATGGCTACACCTTC. This encodes CASTLGGYGYTF.

J is TRBJ2-7 and V is TRBV6-2 or TRBV6-3; 7 positions agree with TRBD1. This CDR3 has 16 amino acids. Germline V gene data show CDR1 as MNHEY and CDR2 as SVGEGT. J lost 5 bases, V lost 0 bases, and 10 bases had no gene match. CDR3 sequence (DNA): TGTGCCAGCAGTTACTCGATGATTAGGGACAGCAACGAGCAGTACTTC. It yields the protein CASSYSMIRDSNEQYF.

V usage is TRBV27 and J usage is TRBJ1-6; 10 nucleotides align to TRBD1. This CDR3 has 21 amino acids. Losses at the gene ends were 5 bases for V and 0 bases for J; bases not matched to a gene: 16. Germline V lookup: CDR1 MNHEY, CDR2 SMNVEV (reference sequence). Written as DNA, the CDR3 is TGTGCCAGCAGTCGCCGACCGGGACAGGGGTCTACATACTCCTATAATTCACCCCTCCACTTT. As protein: CASSRRPGQGSTYSYNSPLHF.

The genes are TRBV27 and TRBJ1-4, with D perhaps matching TRBD1 (6 bases). Germline V gene data show CDR1 as MNHEY and CDR2 as SMNVEV (reference sequence). The CDR3 covers 18 residues. Between the trimmed V and J ends, which lost 6 bases and 4 bases, there was a span of 24 bases. As DNA, the CDR3 is TGTGCCAGCAGCCACAGGGCCTCCCTCTATAAGAGTAATGAAAAACTGTTTTTT. Translated, it gives CASSHRASLYKSNEKLFF.

This clone has a single count. The genes are TRBV3-1 (or the pseudogene TRBV3-2) and TRBJ1-2; TRBD1 is a possible D gene (5 bases). V was trimmed by 5 bases and J by 10 bases, leaving 11 bases between them. The CDR3 totals 11 residues. Germline V gene data show CDR1 as LGHDT and CDR2 as YNNKEL (reference sequence). CDR3 amino acids: CASSNQGLYTF. Here the CDR3 DNA reads TGTGCCAGCAGCAATCAGGGCCTCTACACCTTC.

The V and J genes are TRBV2 and TRBJ2-7; TRBD2 is a possible D gene (5 bases). This CDR3 spans 12 amino acids. Germline assignment: CDR1 SNHLY and CDR2 FYNNEI. The V and J ends lost 5 bases and 7 bases respectively, with 12 bases between them. CDR3 loop: CASSLDWLEQYF. The CDR3 bases are TGTGCCAGCAGTCTGGACTGGCTTGAGCAGTACTTC.

The chain carries TRBV27 and TRBJ1-6; D may be TRBD1 (6 bases). V gave up 5 bases and J gave up 4 bases, with 18 bases separating them. The V gene's germline CDR1 is MNHEY and CDR2 SMNVEV (reference sequence). This CDR3 spans 17 amino acids. CDR3 in DNA: TGTGCCAGCAGTAAAAGACAGGCTACGGCTTATAATTCACCCCTCCACTTT. It translates to CASSKRQATAYNSPLHF.

The chain carries TRBV10-3 and TRBJ2-7; a possible D gene is TRBD2 (6 bases). V lost 2 bases and J 10 bases, leaving 12 bases between the germline ends. Germline V gene lookup returns CDR1 ENHRY and CDR2 SYGVKD. This CDR3 is built from 12 residues. The CDR3 region is CAISEPEEGQYF. CDR3 nucleotide sequence: TGTGCCATCAGTGAGCCCGAGGAGGGACAGTACTTC.

The J gene is TRBJ2-4, the V gene TRBV28; a weak D match, TRBD1 (6 bases). The CDR3 runs to 16 residues. Germline CDR1 reads MDHEN; CDR2 reads SYDVKM. V lost 4 bases and J lost 1, with 14 bases in between. The CDR3 region is CASSSPGEWAKNIQYF. CDR3 DNA sequence: TGTGCCAGCAGTTCCCCAGGGGAGTGGGCCAAAAACATTCAGTACTTC. Full variable domain (missing parts from reference TRBV28 and TRBJ2-4): DVKVTQSSRYLVKRTGEKVFLECVQDMDHENMFWYRQDPGLGLRLIYFSYDVKMKEKGDIPEGYSVSREKKERFSLILESASTNQTSMYLCASSSPGEWAKNIQYFGAGTRLSVL.

The chain couples TRBV15 to TRBJ1-2; perhaps TRBD1 as D (6 bases). Trimming shortened V by 2 bases and J by 6 bases, and 16 bases separated the two germline ends. The CDR3 is 15 amino acids. Per germline, CDR1 LNHNV and CDR2 YYDKDF (reference sequence). CDR3 sequence: CATSRFIDRSDGYTF. DNA for the CDR3: TGTGCCACCAGCAGATTTATAGACAGGTCGGATGGCTACACCTTC.

The rearrangement uses TRBV7-3 and TRBJ2-5, with 7 bases aligning to TRBD1. There are 15 residues in the CDR3. Germline CDR1 and CDR2: SGHTA and FQGTGA. Trimming cost V 4 bases and J 2 bases; bases outside gene matches: 7. The CDR3 DNA sequence: TGTGCCAGCAGCTCATCAGGGGGTGGGCAAGAGACCCAGTACTTC. It codes for CASSSSGGGQETQYF.

J is TRBJ2-3 and V is TRBV7-2; 13 bases align to TRBD2. Trimming took 4 bases from V and 2 from J; bases not matched to a gene: 9. The germline V gene encodes CDR1 SGHTA and CDR2 FQGNSA. The CDR3 is 18 residues long. CDR3 protein: CASSSLPGLAGSTDTQYF. The CDR3 DNA follows: TGTGCCAGCAGCTCCCTGCCGGGACTAGCGGGATCCACAGATACGCAGTATTTT. Looking up the rest from reference TRBV7-2 and TRBJ2-3 gives the full variable domain: GAGVSQSPSNKVTEKGKDVELRCDPISGHTALYWYRQSLGQGLEFLIYFQGNSAPDKSGLPSDRFSAERTGGSVSTLTIQRTQQEDSAVYLCASSSLPGLAGSTDTQYFGPGTRLTVL.

The chain couples TRBV9 to TRBJ2-7; 8 bases align to TRBD1. The V segment lost 3 bases and the J segment 4 bases; nucleotides outside the gene matches: 15. Germline CDR1 is SGDLS and CDR2 is YYNGEE. CDR3 length equals 17 residues. The CDR3 DNA reads TGTGCCAGCAGCGCAGGCCGAGGACAGGGCCCATTATACGAGCAGTACTTC. It is translated as CASSAGRGQGPLYEQYF.

This clone was observed a few times. This chain links TRBV10-2 with TRBJ2-5, with 11 bases identical to TRBD2. The CDR3 is 14 residues long. With 3 bases clipped from V and 5 bases from J, the junction kept 2 bases outside the gene matches. CDR1 and CDR2 from the germline V gene are WSHSY and SAAADI. The CDR3 protein is CASSDSGGVETQYF. In DNA, the CDR3 is TGCGCCAGCAGTGATAGCGGGGGGGTCGAGACCCAGTACTTC.

The rearrangement uses TRBV11-2 and TRBJ2-1; the D gene is possibly TRBD1 (5 bases). Germline V gene sequence: CDR1 SGHAT, CDR2 FQNNGV. This CDR3 comprises 18 residues. The V gene lost 1 base and the J gene lost 0 bases, with 16 bases spanning the gap. CDR3 amino acids: CASSLGIGVLSSYNEQFF. The CDR3 region has the DNA TGTGCCAGCAGCTTAGGGATAGGGGTGCTCAGCTCCTACAATGAGCAGTTCTTC.

By its share, this clone is medium-sized. This rearrangement joins TRBV5-6 to TRBJ2-4, with D possibly being TRBD1 (6 bases). Per the germline V gene, CDR1 is SGHDT and CDR2 is YYEEEE. This CDR3 spans 14 amino acids. Trimming removed 4 bases at V and 8 bases at J, with 16 bases between. CDR3 in amino acids: CASSITGHLDIQYF. In DNA, the CDR3 is TGTGCCAGCAGCATCACGGGACATCTGGACATTCAGTACTTC.

The chain carries TRBV5-6 and TRBJ1-2, with unresolved D. Germline values: CDR1 SGHDT, CDR2 YYEEEE. The CDR3 contains 14 residues. The germline V and J ends were trimmed by 4 bases and 8 bases, with 18 bases remaining between them. The DNA for the CDR3 is TGTGCCAGCAGCCAAAATACCCCGGGATGGGGCTACACCTTC. Translation: CASSQNTPGWGYTF.

The gene calls are TRBV4-1 and TRBJ2-3, with 11 nucleotides matching TRBD1. Germline CDR1 MGHRA, CDR2 YSYEKL. Germline trimming cut 0 bases from V and 4 bases from J; bases unmatched to any gene: 3. The CDR3 is 16 amino acids. CDR3 sequence reads: CASSQEPGQGADTQYF. CDR3 DNA sequence: TGCGCCAGCAGCCAAGAGCCGGGACAGGGGGCAGATACGCAGTATTTT.

The chain uses TRBV2 and TRBJ2-7; 8 positions match TRBD2. CDR1 and CDR2 from the germline V gene are SNHLY and FYNNEI. Trimming cost V 10 bases and J 3 bases; bases outside gene matches: 8. The CDR3 totals 13 residues. The CDR3 loop is CATSHGTSYEQYF. The CDR3 region has the DNA TGTGCCACCTCCCACGGGACTAGCTACGAGCAGTACTTC.

The V gene is TRBV28, the J gene TRBJ1-5; no clear D gene. Germline CDR1 reads MDHEN; CDR2 reads SYDVKM. Between the trimmed V and J ends, which lost 5 bases and 0 bases, there was a span of 8 bases. The CDR3 sequence is 14 residues long. The CDR3 bases are TGTGCCAGCAGTACTGATCATAGCAATCAGCCCCAGCATTTT. Encoded protein: CASSTDHSNQPQHF.

The genes are TRBV28 and TRBJ1-1, with TRBD1 identical over 7 bases. The CDR3 extends over 14 amino acids. V gave up 3 bases and J gave up 6 bases; unmatched junction bases: 7. Germline loops: CDR1 MDHEN, CDR2 SYDVKM. The CDR3 spells CASSLPGGSAEAFF. The CDR3 bases are TGTGCCAGCAGTTTGCCAGGGGGGAGCGCTGAAGCTTTCTTT.

DNA of the CDR3: TGTGCCAGCAGTGAGTTTCGACAGGCCTACAATGAGCAGTTCTTC. Its translation is CASSEFRQAYNEQFF. This rearrangement joins TRBV2 to TRBJ2-1; tentative D call: TRBD1 (6 bases). From germline, CDR1 is SNHLY and CDR2 FYNNEI. The V gene lost 3 bases and the J gene lost 2 bases, with 11 bases spanning the gap. The CDR3 runs 15 residues.

The V call is TRBV6-1, the J call TRBJ2-7; TRBD1 matches at 8 bases. There are 16 residues in the CDR3. V lost 4 bases to trimming and J lost 5 bases; unmatched junction nucleotides: 13. Germline V gene sequence: CDR1 MNHNS, CDR2 SASEGT. The CDR3 DNA reads as TGTGCCAGCAGTGTTTCGACAGGGGCACTCGGACACGAGCAGTACTTC. As protein: CASSVSTGALGHEQYF.

This chain connects TRBV2 to TRBJ2-1, with D possibly TRBD1 on 5 matching bases. The CDR3 has 15 residues. Germline CDR1 is SNHLY and CDR2 is FYNNEI. The V end was cut by 4 bases, the J end by 2 bases, with 12 bases between. Here the CDR3 reads CASSVVGVTYNEQFF. The CDR3 DNA sequence: TGTGCCAGCAGTGTAGTAGGGGTCACCTACAATGAGCAGTTCTTC.

In its sample, this clone was seen once. The rearrangement links TRBV2 to TRBJ2-1; 8 nucleotides line up with TRBD1. The trim removed 6 bases at V and 7 bases at J, leaving 11 bases unmatched. CDR1 SNHLY and CDR2 FYNNEI come from the germline V gene. The length of the CDR3 is 15 residues. The CDR3 nucleotides read TGTGCCAGCAGGCAGACAGGGGCCTTCGGGAATGAGCAGTTCTTC. It encodes CASRQTGAFGNEQFF. The entire variable domain, with the rest obtained from reference TRBV2 and TRBJ2-1, is as follows: EPEVTQTPSHQVTQMGQEVILRCVPISNHLYFYWYRQILGQKVEFLVSFYNNEISEKSEIFDDQFSVERPDGSNFTLKIRSTKLEDSAMYFCASRQTGAFGNEQFFGPGTRLTVL.

The rearrangement joins TRBV6-5 to TRBJ2-7, with D possibly matching TRBD1 (5 bases). Germline V lookup: CDR1 MNHEY, CDR2 SVGAGI. There are 14 residues in the CDR3. Trimming removed 11 bases from V and 3 bases from J, with 20 bases in between. The CDR3 region has the DNA TGTGCCCTTGGGCAGGGTATTAATCGCTACGAGCAGTACTTC. It codes for CALGQGINRYEQYF.

This clone was observed a single time. The chain is built from TRBV3-1 (or the pseudogene TRBV3-2) and TRBJ1-6, with 8 nucleotides matching TRBD1. The CDR3 consists of 14 residues. Germline CDR1 and CDR2: LGHDT and YNNKEL (reference sequence). Trimming removed 4 bases from V and 13 bases from J; junction bases left unmatched: 9. The CDR3 here is CASSPNADRVPLHF. CDR3 sequence (DNA): TGTGCCAGCAGCCCCAACGCGGACAGGGTCCCCCTCCACTTT.

The chain links TRBV27 to TRBJ1-4, with 9 bases matching TRBD1. The CDR3 has 14 amino acids. The germline V gene encodes CDR1 MNHEY and CDR2 SMNVEV (reference sequence). Losses at the gene ends were 6 bases for V and 7 bases for J; bases not matched to a gene: 6. The CDR3 DNA follows: TGTGCCAGCAGCGGAGGGACAGGGATTGAAAAACTGTTTTTT. Translating gives CASSGGTGIEKLFF.